This is a list of T cell receptor beta chains from one sample in a study of blood T cells in healthy people across ages. Each CDR3 protein gets one entry after TCRdb re-called the 5' RACE reads with MiXCR. The table includes some 670,000 distinct CDR3 sequences, roughly half detected once. The sequenced sample was blood. The origin of the receptors is a woman older than 75 in good health. The CDR3 runs from the conserved cysteine through the conserved F or W. The D gene is left open where the match is weak. The size of a clone is reported for some rows only, either as once, few or many, or as a class for expanded clones.

V gene	clone size	D gene	J gene	CDR3 DNA	CDR3 protein
TRBV20-1	once	TRBD1	TRBJ2-3	TGCAGTGCTATACAGGGGGATCCCAGCACAGATACGCAGTATTTT	CSAIQGDPSTDTQYF
TRBV6-2/TRBV6-3	-	-	TRBJ2-5	TGTGCCAGCAGCCCTAGCCAGGGGCGAGAGACCCAGTACTTC	CASSPSQGRETQYF
TRBV30	many	-	TRBJ1-2	TGTGCCTGGATTAGGGCTCAAGATGGCTACACCTTC	CAWIRAQDGYTF
TRBV25-1	-	-	TRBJ2-3	TGTGCCAGCAGTGGTGTCAGGGGAGACACAGATACGCAGTATTTT	CASSGVRGDTDTQYF
TRBV12-3/TRBV12-4	many	-	TRBJ2-7	TGTGCCAGCAGTTTTCAGGGACTCTCCTACGAGCAGTACTTC	CASSFQGLSYEQYF
TRBV12-3/TRBV12-4	many	TRBD2	TRBJ2-1	TGTGCCAGCAGCCGGACTAGCGGGACAACAAAGCAGTTCTTC	CASSRTSGTTKQFF
TRBV6-5	-	-	TRBJ1-2	TGTGCCAGCAGTTACGGAGCGGGGGGGAATGGCTACACCTTC	CASSYGAGGNGYTF
TRBV18	few	-	TRBJ2-3	TGTGCCAGCTCACCGCAGGATACGCAGTATTTT	CASSPQDTQYF
TRBV29-1	-	-	TRBJ2-3	TGCAGCGTTGAAAAGGAGACCCCCTTTCCGCAGTATTTT	CSVEKETPFPQYF
TRBV10-3	-	-	TRBJ2-5	TGTGCCATCAGTAAAACTACCACACCGGAGGGGACCCAGTACTTC	CAISKTTTPEGTQYF
TRBV27	-	TRBD1	TRBJ2-3	TGTGCCAGCAGTTTGGGAGGACAGGGGGTGGGTACGCAGTATTTT	CASSLGGQGVGTQYF
TRBV3-1	many	-	TRBJ2-7	TGTGCCAGCAGCCATAGGGGGAGAAACGAGCAGTACTTC	CASSHRGRNEQYF
TRBV7-6	-	TRBD2	TRBJ2-3	TGTGCCAGCATCCAAGGGACGGGACTAGGCACAGATACGCAGTATTTT	CASIQGTGLGTDTQYF
TRBV18	-	TRBD1	TRBJ2-3	TGTGCCAGCCCACCACCGACAGGGAGCACAGATACGCAGTATTTT	CASPPPTGSTDTQYF
TRBV5-1	-	-	TRBJ2-1	TGCGCCAGCAGCTTGGCTAGTTCAACCACACTTAATGAGCAGTTCTTC	CASSLASSTTLNEQFF
TRBV20-1	once	TRBD2	TRBJ2-5	TGCAGTGCTAGAGATGTGATAGCGGGAGAGACCCAGTACTTC	CSARDVIAGETQYF
TRBV10-3	-	-	TRBJ1-6	TGTGCCATCAGTGAGCTGGACAGTAGTGATAATTCACCCCTCCACTTT	CAISELDSSDNSPLHF
TRBV4-1	-	TRBD1	TRBJ2-3	TGCGCCAGCAGCCAAGTTCCGGCCACAGGGGTCATTGATACGCAGTATTTT	CASSQVPATGVIDTQYF
TRBV7-8	once	-	TRBJ2-2	TGTGCCAGCAGCTTAGGGGGGGCACCCACCAGGGAGCTGTTTTTT	CASSLGGAPTRELFF
TRBV30	-	-	TRBJ1-2	TGTGCCTGGAGTGTAAGGGTAGGAGGCTACACCTTC	CAWSVRVGGYTF
TRBV24-1	many	-	TRBJ1-5	TGTGCCACCAGTGAGAGGAGCAATCAGCCCCAGCATTTT	CATSERSNQPQHF
TRBV6-5	-	-	TRBJ2-3	TGTGCCAGCAAGGGTGAGTTTCGGGATACGCAGTATTTT	CASKGEFRDTQYF
TRBV29-1	many	-	TRBJ1-2	TGCAGCGGCCACCAGGGTAGGGGTGGCTACACCTTC	CSGHQGRGGYTF
TRBV2	few	-	TRBJ1-4	TGTGCCAGCAGAGTCAGGGCAACTAATGAAAAACTGTTTTTT	CASRVRATNEKLFF
TRBV29-1	-	-	TRBJ2-7	TGCAGCGTAAAACAAGGCGACCTGGGTTTCTACGAGCAGTACTTC	CSVKQGDLGFYEQYF
TRBV6-5	-	-	TRBJ2-3	TGTGTCAGCAGAAGGGACGCCTCAGATACGCAGTATTTT	CVSRRDASDTQYF
TRBV29-1	once	-	TRBJ1-2	TGCAGCGTTGATGTGGGTGACTATGGCTACACCTTC	CSVDVGDYGYTF
TRBV6-5	many	TRBD1	TRBJ2-1	TGTGCCAGCAACCCGACAGGGAACAATGAGCAGTTCTTC	CASNPTGNNEQFF
TRBV29-1	once	-	TRBJ2-1	TGCAGCGTTGACGGGGCAGGGTATCTCGATGAGCAGTTCTTC	CSVDGAGYLDEQFF
TRBV5-5	-	-	TRBJ2-5	TGTGCCAGCAGCTTGGCCGCGGCTTTTCAAGAGACCCAGTACTTC	CASSLAAAFQETQYF
TRBV6-2/TRBV6-3	-	-	TRBJ1-1	TGTGCCAGCAGTGACGGCCTGAACACTGAAGCTTTCTTT	CASSDGLNTEAFF
TRBV7-9	many	TRBD2	TRBJ2-7	TGTGCCAGCAGCTTAGGCCTAGCGGGAATGAGCGAGCAGTACTTC	CASSLGLAGMSEQYF
TRBV12-3/TRBV12-4	-	-	TRBJ1-1	TGTGCCAGCAGTCCTTCACAGGGCCCGAACACTGAAGCTTTCTTT	CASSPSQGPNTEAFF
TRBV21-1	-	-	TRBJ2-7	TGTGCCAGCAGCAAAGGCGACCGATACGAGCAGTACTTC	CASSKGDRYEQYF
TRBV12-3/TRBV12-4	few	-	TRBJ2-1	TGTGCCAGCAGGGTGGGGTCCTACAATGAGCAGTTCTTC	CASRVGSYNEQFF
TRBV6-1	many	TRBD1	TRBJ2-3	TGTGCCAGCAGTTTCGACAGGGGCACAGATACGCAGTATTTT	CASSFDRGTDTQYF
TRBV29-1	once	-	TRBJ2-7	TGCAGCGTTGTGGGACACTTTAGCTCCTACGAGCAGTACTTC	CSVVGHFSSYEQYF
TRBV7-2	many	-	TRBJ2-1	TGTGCCAGCAGCCCGACAGTATCCTACAATGAGCAGTTCTTC	CASSPTVSYNEQFF
TRBV5-1	-	-	TRBJ2-1	TGCGCCAGCAGCTTGGGAGTGGGGACCTACAATGAGCAGTTCTTC	CASSLGVGTYNEQFF